The subject of this entry is one T cell receptor beta chain. These data come from a study of blood T cell repertoires in COVID-19. Study-wide context: COVID-19 samples collected from the United States, Italy and Spain covered acute and convalescent phases. Sample material is recorded as cDNA or gDNA derived from T cells, B-cell-depleted T cells, or PBMCs.

Produced via immunoSEQ multiplex PCR; TCRdb's table is partial and in-frame only. Here the sample spans about 270,000 clones, more than 85% being singletons. The V gene end was trimmed by 3 bases and the J gene end by 4 bases; junction bases not matched to a gene: 9. CDR1 is GTSNPN and CDR2 is SVGIG in the germline V gene (reference sequence). The CDR3 is 15 amino acids. The Seattle patients joined while their infection was active and were tracked longitudinally afterward. This chain uses TRBV30 with TRBJ2-7; 10 bases are a match to TRBD1. The source is a person between 18 and 30 years old with COVID-19, enrolled during active disease. Sequenced: peripheral blood. CDR3 sequence (DNA): TGTGCCTGGAGATTAGGGACAGGGGTTTTATACGAGCAGTACTTC. This translates into CAWRLGTGVLYEQYF. Supplemented by reference TRBV30 and TRBJ2-7, the full variable domain reads SQTIHQWPATLVQPVGSPLSLECTVEGTSNPNLYWYRQAAGRGLQLLFYSVGIGQISSEVPQNLSASRPQDRQFILSSKKLLLSDSGFYLCAWRLGTGVLYEQYFGPGTRLTVT.